The 29 T cell receptor beta chains in this list originate from one sample, sequenced in a study of blood T cell repertoires in COVID-19. Clones were sequenced by immunoSEQ multiplex PCR, and TCRdb holds only the in-frame ones, with some missing. The data hold about 140,000 clones, with roughly 80% observed a single time. Specimen: peripheral blood. These receptors originate from a man in his 70s who had recovered from COVID-19.

The chain joins TRBV7-2 to TRBJ1-1; 7 bases agree with TRBD1. The CDR3 covers 13 residues. After removal of 4 bases from V and 1 base from J, the junction contained 0 bases not matched to a gene. In germline, CDR1 is SGHTA, CDR2 FQGNSA. The CDR3 region is CASSWTGNTEAFF. The CDR3 DNA sequence: TGTGCCAGCAGCTGGACAGGGAACACTGAAGCTTTCTTT.

The J gene is TRBJ2-7, the V gene TRBV5-1, with D perhaps matching TRBD1 (7 bases). The germline CDR1 and CDR2 sequences are SGHRS and YFSETQ. V was cut by 4 bases and J by 2 bases, with 13 bases left in between. There are 14 residues in the CDR3. The CDR3 DNA is TGCGCCAGCAGCGCGGGACAGAGAACCTACGAGCAGTACTTC. It is translated as CASSAGQRTYEQYF. The full variable domain, in which reference TRBV5-1 and TRBJ2-7 provide the parts outside the CDR3, is KAGVTQTPRYLIKTRGQQVTLSCSPISGHRSVSWYQQTPGQGLQFLFEYFSETQRNKGNFPGRFSGRQFSNSRSEMNVSTLELGDSALYLCASSAGQRTYEQYFGPGTRLTVT.

The rearrangement links TRBV5-5 to TRBJ1-5; 8 bases align to TRBD1. The length of the CDR3 is 16 residues. CDR1 is SGHKS, CDR2 YYEKEE, per germline (reference sequence). Germline trimming cut 4 bases from V and 3 bases from J; bases unmatched to any gene: 9. DNA of the CDR3: TGTGCCAGCAGCCGTGGACAGGGATCGTTCAATCAGCCCCAGCATTTT. This sequence encodes CASSRGQGSFNQPQHF. Filled out from reference TRBV5-5 and TRBJ1-5, the complete variable domain reads DAGVTQSPTHLIKTRGQQVTLRCSPISGHKSVSWYQQVLGQGPQFIFQYYEKEERGRGNFPDRFSARQFPNYSSELNVNALLLGDSALYLCASSRGQGSFNQPQHFGDGTRLSIL.

This chain uses TRBV15 with TRBJ2-5; maybe TRBD1 (6 bases). Trimming left V 6 bases short and J 1 base short, with 18 bases between. Germline assignment: CDR1 LNHNV and CDR2 YYDKDF (reference sequence). CDR3 size: 16 residues. This chain's CDR3 is CATSTSTQGIQETQYF. The CDR3 DNA follows: TGTGCCACCAGTACCTCAACGCAGGGGATCCAAGAGACCCAGTACTTC. The variable domain in full, completed from reference TRBV15 and TRBJ2-5, reads DAMVIQNPRYQVTQFGKPVTLSCSQTLNHNVMYWYQQKSSQAPKLLFHYYDKDFNNEADTPDNFQSRRPNTSFCFLDIRSPGLGDTAMYLCATSTSTQGIQETQYFGPGTRLLVL.

CDR3 region: CASSWGQKHTGELFF. CDR3 nucleotides: TGTGCCAGCAGCTGGGGACAGAAGCACACCGGGGAGCTGTTTTTT. The genes are TRBV6-2 or TRBV6-3 and TRBJ2-2; 7 nucleotides match TRBD1. The length of the CDR3 is 15 residues. Germline V CDR1 and CDR2: MNHEY, SVGEGT. V trimming: 6 bases; J trimming: 3 bases; junction bases outside the gene matches: 7.

The chain uses TRBV7-9 and TRBJ2-5; D unresolved. The CDR3 extends over 13 amino acids. Trimming left V 1 base short and J 7 bases short, with 10 bases between. Germline CDR1 SEHNR, CDR2 FQNEAQ (reference sequence). CDR3 DNA: TGTGCCAGCAGCTTAGTTGGAGTGGGGACCCAGTACTTC. It specifies CASSLVGVGTQYF.

This clone was counted ten times or more. The gene calls are TRBV24-1 and TRBJ2-2, with D perhaps TRBD2 (6 bases). The V gene lost 7 bases and the J gene lost 6 bases, with 11 bases spanning the gap. CDR1 and CDR2 from the germline V gene are KGHDR and SFDVKD. The CDR3 has 13 residues. The CDR3 DNA reads as TGTGCCACCAGAGGAGGGGCCTCCGGGGAGCTGTTTTTT. As protein: CATRGGASGELFF.

This sequence joins TRBV6-6 and TRBJ2-1; 10 nucleotides match TRBD2. This CDR3 is 16 amino acids long. In germline, CDR1 is MNHNY, CDR2 SVGAGI (reference sequence). Trimming took 6 bases from V and 7 from J; bases not matched to a gene: 12. CDR3 amino acids: CASRPGLAGGRNEQFF. The CDR3 DNA is TGTGCCAGCAGGCCCGGGTTAGCGGGAGGAAGGAATGAGCAGTTCTTC.

The V gene is TRBV25-1, the J gene TRBJ1-1, with a tentative D call TRBD1 (5 bases). The germline V and J ends were trimmed by 4 bases and 5 bases, with 11 bases remaining between them. In germline, CDR1 is MGHDK, CDR2 SYGVNS. CDR3 length: 13 residues. CDR3 in amino acids: CASSVGGKTEAFF. The CDR3, as DNA: TGTGCCAGCAGTGTGGGGGGGAAGACTGAAGCTTTCTTT.

This clone was found many times. The chain employs TRBV6-2 or TRBV6-3 and TRBJ2-7; D might be TRBD1 (6 bases). V shed 3 bases and J shed 1 base, with 10 bases lying between them. This CDR3 has 14 residues. Germline-derived CDR1 and CDR2 are MNHEY and SVGEGT. The CDR3 spells CASSYDQGSYEQYF. The CDR3 nucleotides read TGTGCCAGCAGTTATGATCAGGGGTCCTACGAGCAGTACTTC.

In its sample, this clone was seen once. The chain couples TRBV25-1 to TRBJ2-1; 7 nucleotides line up with TRBD2. Germline V CDR1 and CDR2: MGHDK, SYGVNS. The CDR3 covers 14 residues. V gave up 7 bases and J gave up 0 bases; unmatched junction bases: 3. The CDR3 here is CASIGGSSYNEQFF. The CDR3 nucleotides read TGTGCCAGCATCGGGGGGAGCTCCTACAATGAGCAGTTCTTC. Full variable domain (remainder filled in from reference TRBV25-1 and TRBJ2-1): EADIYQTPRYLVIGTGKKITLECSQTMGHDKMYWYQQDPGMELHLIHYSYGVNSTEKGDLSSESTVSRIRTEHFPLTLESARPSHTSQYLCASIGGSSYNEQFFGPGTRLTVL.

This clone was detected once. DNA for the CDR3: TGTGCCAGCAGTGCTGGGACCGCGGGGTTGAATGAGCAGTTCTTC. It codes for CASSAGTAGLNEQFF. The rearrangement uses TRBV27 and TRBJ2-1, with D possibly matching TRBD2 (6 bases). Trimming pared 5 bases from V and 7 bases from J, leaving 18 bases between. CDR3 length: 15 residues. CDR1 and CDR2 (germline): MNHEY, SMNVEV (reference sequence).

This clone has only a few counts. As DNA, the CDR3 is TGCGCCAGCAGCCGGCAGCGGGAATACGAGCAGTACTTC. Translating it yields CASSRQREYEQYF. The V and J genes are TRBV4-3 and TRBJ2-7; 7 bases map to TRBD2. J was trimmed by 4 bases and V by 4 bases; bases with no gene match: 4. Germline V lookup: CDR1 LGHNA, CDR2 YSLEER. This CDR3 contains 13 residues.

The chain uses TRBV30 and TRBJ2-7, with TRBD1 identical over 7 bases. V gave up 1 base and J gave up 1 base; unmatched junction bases: 10. The CDR3 is 16 residues long. Germline loops: CDR1 GTSNPN, CDR2 SVGIG (reference sequence). The DNA for the CDR3 is TGTGCCTGGAGTGCCCCCCGCAGGGGGAATTCCTACGAGCAGTACTTC. Protein: CAWSAPRRGNSYEQYF.

In its sample, this clone was seen many times. The rearrangement uses TRBV4-3 and TRBJ2-6; 7 bases are a match to TRBD2. The CDR3 runs to 17 residues. The germline V gene encodes CDR1 LGHNA and CDR2 YSLEER. The V segment lost 0 bases and the J segment 0 bases; nucleotides outside the gene matches: 2. CDR3 sequence (DNA): TGCGCCAGCAGCCAAGAGACTAGCAGCTCTGGGGCCAACGTCCTGACTTTC. It yields the protein CASSQETSSSGANVLTF.

The genes are TRBV7-2 and TRBJ2-5, with 8 bases fitting TRBD2. Germline-derived CDR1 and CDR2 are SGHTA and FQGNSA. The J segment lost 5 bases and the V segment lost 5 bases, leaving 7 bases of the junction unmatched. CDR3 size: 14 residues. CDR3 region: CASSPRGGSETQYF. CDR3 in DNA: TGTGCCAGCAGCCCTCGGGGGGGGTCGGAGACCCAGTACTTC.

This clone was found a few times. V and J are TRBV10-1 and TRBJ2-7; D gene unclear. Between the trimmed V and J ends, which lost 3 bases and 5 bases, there was a span of 20 bases. CDR1 and CDR2 (germline): WNHNN, SYGVQD (reference sequence). The CDR3 extends over 16 amino acids. Here the CDR3 reads CASSDSSKALGNEQYF. In DNA form, the CDR3 reads TGCGCCAGCAGTGACAGTTCAAAGGCCCTAGGTAACGAGCAGTACTTC.

The chain combines TRBV7-2 with TRBJ2-1, with TRBD2 identical over 7 bases. The ends lost 1 base at V and 0 bases at J; junction bases unmatched: 3. The germline V gene has CDR1 SGHTA and CDR2 FQGNSA. The CDR3 sequence is 16 residues long. The CDR3 region is CASSLVSGGSYNEQFF. CDR3 DNA sequence: TGTGCCAGCAGCTTAGTTTCGGGAGGCTCCTACAATGAGCAGTTCTTC.

The genes are TRBV5-8 and TRBJ1-4; the match to TRBD1 covers 7 bases. The CDR3 runs 16 residues. Trimming removed 5 bases from V and 2 bases from J; junction bases left unmatched: 9. The V gene's germline CDR1 is SGHTS and CDR2 YDEGEE. CDR3 in amino acids: CASRPDREPTNEKLFF. As DNA, the CDR3 is TGTGCCAGCAGACCTGACAGGGAGCCCACTAATGAAAAACTGTTTTTT.

This clone has only a few counts. The rearrangement uses TRBV18 and TRBJ2-7; the match to TRBD2 covers 9 bases. Per the germline V gene, CDR1 is KGHSH and CDR2 is LQKENI. The CDR3 consists of 14 residues. V gave up 0 bases and J gave up 10 bases; unmatched junction bases: 7. CDR3 coding DNA: TGTGCCAGCTCACCACCTGTGACTAGCGGACTCCAGTACTTC. Translated, it gives CASSPPVTSGLQYF.

This rearrangement joins TRBV12-3 or TRBV12-4 to TRBJ2-5; possible D gene TRBD1, 5 bases. The CDR3 has 13 residues. Trimming cost V 5 bases and J 2 bases, with 9 bases left between them. The CDR3: CASSPRQQETQYF. The CDR3 region has the DNA TGTGCCAGCAGTCCTCGACAGCAAGAGACCCAGTACTTC.

V is TRBV2 and J is TRBJ1-2; D uncertain. The CDR3 extends over 15 amino acids. Trimming took off 5 bases at V and 6 bases at J, with 19 bases between the two ends. Germline V gives CDR1 SNHLY, CDR2 FYNNEI. The CDR3 sequence is CASSQAVRGRNGYTF. For the CDR3, the DNA is TGTGCCAGCAGTCAGGCAGTCCGGGGTCGGAATGGCTACACCTTC.

This clone was seen a few times. The gene calls are TRBV5-4 and TRBJ1-1, with 7 bases fitting TRBD1. The CDR3 runs 13 residues. Losses at the gene ends were 4 bases for V and 1 base for J; bases not matched to a gene: 1. The germline gives CDR1 SGHNT, CDR2 YYREEE (reference sequence). The chain's CDR3 is CASSRDRNTEAFF. CDR3 bases: TGTGCCAGCAGCCGGGACAGGAACACTGAAGCTTTCTTT.

This rearrangement joins TRBV7-9 to TRBJ2-7; 10 bases fit TRBD1. Trimming at V came to 6 bases and at J to 3 bases, leaving 8 bases not matched to a gene. CDR3 size: 15 residues. Germline assignment: CDR1 SEHNR and CDR2 FQNEAQ (reference sequence). CDR3 sequence (DNA): TGTGCCAGCAGAATGACAGGGGGCGCGGACTACGAGCAGTACTTC. Amino acid sequence: CASRMTGGADYEQYF.

This clone occurred once. The rearrangement joins TRBV19 to TRBJ1-4; D remains unclear. Germline assignment: CDR1 LNHDA and CDR2 SQIVND (reference sequence). V lost 4 bases and J lost 0, with 3 bases in between. The CDR3 length is 13 residues. The CDR3: CASSTTTNEKLFF. The CDR3 coding sequence is TGTGCCAGTAGTACAACAACTAATGAAAAACTGTTTTTT.

The chain carries TRBV21-1 and TRBJ2-7; TRBD2, the table's D call, lacks a check against the DNA. TRBV21-1 is termed a pseudogene. The CDR3 extends over 16 amino acids. The CDR3: CASRKGPASGSFEQYF. CDR3 nucleotides: TGTGCCAGCAGGAAGGGCCCGGCTAGCGGGAGTTTTGAGCAGTACTTC.

This chain links TRBV7-3 with TRBJ2-3; possible D gene TRBD1, 5 bases. CDR1 and CDR2 (germline): SGHTA, FQGTGA. The V gene lost 2 bases and the J gene lost 2 bases, with 17 bases spanning the gap. CDR3 length: 17 residues. CDR3 amino acids: CASSLGAHLGFTDTQYF. As DNA, the CDR3 is TGTGCCAGCAGCTTAGGGGCACATCTAGGGTTCACAGATACGCAGTATTTT.

The chain has TRBV5-6 and TRBJ1-2, with no clear D. The germline V gene encodes CDR1 SGHDT and CDR2 YYEEEE. The CDR3 covers 14 residues. V was trimmed by 1 base and J by 5 bases, leaving 12 bases between them. The CDR3 region is CASSLPLIRYGYTF. Written as DNA, the CDR3 is TGTGCCAGCAGCTTGCCACTTATCCGTTATGGCTACACCTTC.

This chain joins TRBV7-9 and TRBJ1-1, with 7 nucleotides matching TRBD1. Trimming removed 5 bases from V and 3 bases from J; junction bases left unmatched: 3. The CDR3 is 13 amino acids. The V gene's germline CDR1 is SEHNR and CDR2 FQNEAQ (reference sequence). CDR3 DNA: TGTGCCAGCAGCCTCACAGGGGACACTGAAGCTTTCTTT. Protein sequence: CASSLTGDTEAFF.